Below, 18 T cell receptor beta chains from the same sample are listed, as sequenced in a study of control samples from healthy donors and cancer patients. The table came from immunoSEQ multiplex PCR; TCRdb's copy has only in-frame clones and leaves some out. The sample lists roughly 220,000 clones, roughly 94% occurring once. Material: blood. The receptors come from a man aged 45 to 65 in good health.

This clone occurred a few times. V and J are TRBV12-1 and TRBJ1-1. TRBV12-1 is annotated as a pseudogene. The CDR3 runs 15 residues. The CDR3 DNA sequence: TGTGCCAGCAGCTCTTCAACCCGGGAGGCCACTGAAGCTTTCTTT. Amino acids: CASSSSTREATEAFF.

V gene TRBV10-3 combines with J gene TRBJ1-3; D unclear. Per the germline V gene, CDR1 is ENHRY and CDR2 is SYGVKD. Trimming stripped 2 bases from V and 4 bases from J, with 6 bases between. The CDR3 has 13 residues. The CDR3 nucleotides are TGTGCCATCAGTGAGGGCGGCGGAAACACCATATATTTT. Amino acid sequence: CAISEGGGNTIYF.

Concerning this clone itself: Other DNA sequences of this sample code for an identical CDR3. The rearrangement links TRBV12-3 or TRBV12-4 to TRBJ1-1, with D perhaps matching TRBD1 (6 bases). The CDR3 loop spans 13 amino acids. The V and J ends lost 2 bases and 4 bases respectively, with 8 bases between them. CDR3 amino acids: CASSLLGGTEAFF. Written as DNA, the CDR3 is TGTGCCAGCAGTTTATTAGGGGGCACTGAAGCTTTCTTT.

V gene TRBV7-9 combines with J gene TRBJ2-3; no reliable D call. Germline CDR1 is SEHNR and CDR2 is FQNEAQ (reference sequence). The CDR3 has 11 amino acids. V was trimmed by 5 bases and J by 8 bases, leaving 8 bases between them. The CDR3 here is CASSAGVTQYF. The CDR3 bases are TGTGCCAGCAGCGCCGGAGTTACGCAGTATTTT.

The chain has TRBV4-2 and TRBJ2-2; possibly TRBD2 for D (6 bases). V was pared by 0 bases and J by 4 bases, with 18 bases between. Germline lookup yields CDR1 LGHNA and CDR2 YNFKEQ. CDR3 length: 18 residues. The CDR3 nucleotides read TGTGCCAGCAGCCAAGACATGAGTGGAGGGCTGGCCACCGGGGAGCTGTTTTTT. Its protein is CASSQDMSGGLATGELFF.

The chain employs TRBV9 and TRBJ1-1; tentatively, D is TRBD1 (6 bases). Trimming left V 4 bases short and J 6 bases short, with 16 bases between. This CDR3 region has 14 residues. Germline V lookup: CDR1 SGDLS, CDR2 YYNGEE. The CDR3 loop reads CASSRAGALSEAFF. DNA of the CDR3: TGTGCCAGCAGCCGAGCAGGGGCGTTGTCTGAAGCTTTCTTT.

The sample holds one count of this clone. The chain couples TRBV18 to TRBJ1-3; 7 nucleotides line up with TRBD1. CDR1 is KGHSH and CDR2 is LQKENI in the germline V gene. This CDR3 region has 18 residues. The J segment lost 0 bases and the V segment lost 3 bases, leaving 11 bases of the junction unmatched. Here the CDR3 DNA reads TGTGCCAGCTCACCTTCCAGGGGGACAACAAACTCTGGAAACACCATATATTTT. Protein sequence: CASSPSRGTTNSGNTIYF.

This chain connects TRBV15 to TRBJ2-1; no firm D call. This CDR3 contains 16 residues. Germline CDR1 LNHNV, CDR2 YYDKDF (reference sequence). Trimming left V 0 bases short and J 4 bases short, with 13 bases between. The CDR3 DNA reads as TGTGCCACCAGCAGAGAACAGATGGCAGGTTACAATGAGCAGTTCTTC. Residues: CATSREQMAGYNEQFF. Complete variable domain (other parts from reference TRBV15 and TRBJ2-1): DAMVIQNPRYQVTQFGKPVTLSCSQTLNHNVMYWYQQKSSQAPKLLFHYYDKDFNNEADTPDNFQSRRPNTSFCFLDIRSPGLGDTAMYLCATSREQMAGYNEQFFGPGTRLTVL.

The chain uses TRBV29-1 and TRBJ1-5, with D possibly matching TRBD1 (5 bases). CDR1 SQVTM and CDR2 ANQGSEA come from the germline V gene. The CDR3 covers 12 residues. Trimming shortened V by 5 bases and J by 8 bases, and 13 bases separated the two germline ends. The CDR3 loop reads CSVWTLGEPQHF. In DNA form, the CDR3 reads TGCAGCGTTTGGACCCTAGGGGAGCCCCAGCATTTT.

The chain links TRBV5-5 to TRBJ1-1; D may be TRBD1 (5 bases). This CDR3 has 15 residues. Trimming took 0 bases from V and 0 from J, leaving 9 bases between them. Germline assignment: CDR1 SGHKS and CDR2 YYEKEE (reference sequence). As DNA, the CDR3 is TGTGCCAGCAGCTTGGGGGGGAGAATGAACACTGAAGCTTTCTTT. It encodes CASSLGGRMNTEAFF.

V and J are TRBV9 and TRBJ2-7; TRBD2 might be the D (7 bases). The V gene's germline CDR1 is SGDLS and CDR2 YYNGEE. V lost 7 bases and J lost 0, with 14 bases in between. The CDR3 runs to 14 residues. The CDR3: CASGPGGLSYEQYF. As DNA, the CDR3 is TGTGCCAGCGGACCCGGGGGGCTCTCCTACGAGCAGTACTTC.

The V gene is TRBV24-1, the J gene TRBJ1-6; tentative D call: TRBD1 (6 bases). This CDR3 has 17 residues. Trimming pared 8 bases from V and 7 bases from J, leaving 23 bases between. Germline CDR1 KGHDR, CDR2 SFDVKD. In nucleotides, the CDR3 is TGTGCCACCAAGGAAACAGGGAGGGATATTTGGAATTCACCCCTCCACTTT. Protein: CATKETGRDIWNSPLHF.

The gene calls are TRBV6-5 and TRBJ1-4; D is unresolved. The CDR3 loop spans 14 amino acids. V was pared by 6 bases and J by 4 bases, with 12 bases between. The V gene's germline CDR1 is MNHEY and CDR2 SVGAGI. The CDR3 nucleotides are TGTGCCAGCAGGCTCCGGGATCTTAATGAAAAACTGTTTTTT. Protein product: CASRLRDLNEKLFF.

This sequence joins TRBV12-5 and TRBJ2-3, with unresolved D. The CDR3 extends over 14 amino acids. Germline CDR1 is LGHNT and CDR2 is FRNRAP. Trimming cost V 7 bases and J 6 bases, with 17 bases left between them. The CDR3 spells CASAPAIHPDTQYF. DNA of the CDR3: TGTGCTAGTGCTCCCGCCATCCACCCCGATACGCAGTATTTT.

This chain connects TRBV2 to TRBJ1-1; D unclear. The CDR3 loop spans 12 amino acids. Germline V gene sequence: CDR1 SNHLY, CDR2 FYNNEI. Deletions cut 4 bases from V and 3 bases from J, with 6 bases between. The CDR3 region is CASSAIDTEAFF. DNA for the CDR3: TGTGCCAGCAGTGCCATCGACACTGAAGCTTTCTTT. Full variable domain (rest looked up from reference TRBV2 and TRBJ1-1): EPEVTQTPSHQVTQMGQEVILRCVPISNHLYFYWYRQILGQKVEFLVSFYNNEISEKSEIFDDQFSVERPDGSNFTLKIRSTKLEDSAMYFCASSAIDTEAFFGQGTRLTVV.

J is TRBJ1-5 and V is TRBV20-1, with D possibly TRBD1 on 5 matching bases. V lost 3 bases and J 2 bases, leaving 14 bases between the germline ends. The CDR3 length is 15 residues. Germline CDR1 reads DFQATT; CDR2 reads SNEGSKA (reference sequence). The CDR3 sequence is CSASVGALRNQPQHF. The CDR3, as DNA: TGCAGTGCTAGTGTCGGGGCACTACGCAATCAGCCCCAGCATTTT.

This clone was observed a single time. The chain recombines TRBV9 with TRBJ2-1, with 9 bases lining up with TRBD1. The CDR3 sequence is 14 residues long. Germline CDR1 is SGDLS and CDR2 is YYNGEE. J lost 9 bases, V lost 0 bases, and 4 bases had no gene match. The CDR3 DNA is TGTGCCAGCAGCGTAGGGACAGGGGTAGGTGAGCAGTTCTTC. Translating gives CASSVGTGVGEQFF.

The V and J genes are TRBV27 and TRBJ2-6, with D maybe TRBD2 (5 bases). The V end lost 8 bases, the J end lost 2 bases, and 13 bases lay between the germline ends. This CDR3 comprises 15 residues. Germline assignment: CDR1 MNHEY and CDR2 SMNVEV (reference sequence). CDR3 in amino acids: CASSPRVAGANVLTF. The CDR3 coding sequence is TGTGCCAGCTCTCCGCGGGTGGCTGGGGCCAACGTCCTGACTTTC.